This T cell receptor (beta chain) originates from a study of vaccination effects on CD4 cells after COVID-19. Following culture for approximately 11 days, CD4+ T cells were isolated. Worth noting for this clone: Its antigen is still unknown.

This table comes from immunoSEQ multiplex PCR, and its TCRdb copy is limited to in-frame clones, with some not included. Among tens of thousands of clones, about four fifths were seen once, and the ten largest hold around 2.9%. Trimming removed 6 bases at V and 3 bases at J, with 20 bases between. In germline, CDR1 is SGHTA, CDR2 FQGNSA. CDR3 length: 16 residues. The genes are TRBV7-2 and TRBJ1-2; D perhaps matches TRBD1 (6 bases). The source of this sequence is a human donor who received a COVID-19 vaccine. The sample was CD4+ T cells from PBMCs cultured without peptide, taken before COVID-19 vaccination. CDR3 DNA: TGTGCCAGCAGTCCGGAAGCAACAGGGAGTTACTATGGCTACACCTTC. It codes for CASSPEATGSYYGYTF.